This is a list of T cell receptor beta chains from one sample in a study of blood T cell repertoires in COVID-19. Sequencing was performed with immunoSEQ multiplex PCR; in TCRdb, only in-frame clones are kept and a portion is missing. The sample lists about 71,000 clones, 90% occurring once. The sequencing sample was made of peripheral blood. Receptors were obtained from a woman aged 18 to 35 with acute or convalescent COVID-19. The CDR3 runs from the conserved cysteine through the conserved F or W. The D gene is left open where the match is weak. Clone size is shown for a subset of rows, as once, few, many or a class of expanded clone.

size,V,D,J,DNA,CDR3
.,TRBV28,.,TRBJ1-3,TGTGCCAGCAGCCCCCCGGTAGGGAGGTCTGGAAACACCATATATTTT,CASSPPVGRSGNTIYF
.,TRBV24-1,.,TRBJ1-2,TGTGCCACCAGTGATAAAATTACTAACTATGGCTACACCTTC,CATSDKITNYGYTF
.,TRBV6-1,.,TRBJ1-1,TGTGCCAGCAGTGAATCCAGGGTTAGGACTGAAGCTTTCTTT,CASSESRVRTEAFF
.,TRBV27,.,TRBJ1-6,TGTGCCAGCAGCCTCACTGGTGTTTCACCCCTCCACTTT,CASSLTGVSPLHF
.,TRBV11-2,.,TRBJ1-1,TGTGCCAGCAGCTTAGAGAGTTACGAAAAAGCTTTCTTT,CASSLESYEKAFF
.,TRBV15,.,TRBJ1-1,TGTGCCACCAGCGGCGACAGGAACACTGAAGCTTTCTTT,CATSGDRNTEAFF
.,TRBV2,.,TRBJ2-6,TGTGCCAGCAGTAGTGAGCGCTCTGGGGCCAACGTCCTGACTTTC,CASSSERSGANVLTF
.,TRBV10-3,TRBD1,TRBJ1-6,TGTGCCATCAGTGAGTCGGGGACAGGGAATTCACCCCTCCACTTT,CAISESGTGNSPLHF
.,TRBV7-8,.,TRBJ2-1,TGTGCCAGCAGCTTAGTAAAAAGCTCCCATGAGCAGTTCTTC,CASSLVKSSHEQFF
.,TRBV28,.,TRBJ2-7,TGTGCCAGCAGCAAGCCCGTGTCCCGCTACGAGCAGTACTTC,CASSKPVSRYEQYF
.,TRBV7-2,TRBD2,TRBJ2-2,TGTGCCAGCAGCCACGGGGGGGTGAGCGGGAGACAAACCGGGGAGCTGTTTTTT,CASSHGGVSGRQTGELFF
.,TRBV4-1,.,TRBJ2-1,TGCGCCAGCAGCATTAGCGCGCCGAGCTCCTACAATGAGCAGTTCTTC,CASSISAPSSYNEQFF
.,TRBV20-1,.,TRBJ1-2,TGCAGTGCTAGAGCGGGGGGAGGCTACACCTTC,CSARAGGGYTF
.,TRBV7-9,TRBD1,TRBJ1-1,TGTGCCAGCAGCGAACTACCCGGGACAGGTGCCCTGAACACTGAAGCTTTCTTT,CASSELPGTGALNTEAFF
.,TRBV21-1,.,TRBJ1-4,TGTGCCAGCCACAGAGGGATAGGGACAGAGAAAGAAAAACTGTTTTTT,CASHRGIGTEKEKLFF
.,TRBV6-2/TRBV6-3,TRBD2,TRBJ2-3,TGTGCCAGCAGTCGGCGGGAGAGCGATACGCAGTATTTT,CASSRRESDTQYF
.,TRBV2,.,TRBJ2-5,TGTGCCAGCAATAACCCTGCAGAACAAAAAGAGACCCAGTACTTC,CASNNPAEQKETQYF
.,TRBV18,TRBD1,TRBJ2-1,TGTGCCAGCTCAACTGACAGGGGGCTAGGTGAGCAGTTCTTC,CASSTDRGLGEQFF
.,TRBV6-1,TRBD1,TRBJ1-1,TGTGCCAGCAGTGAGAGGACAGGGCCCCGAATGGGAGCTTTCTTT,CASSERTGPRMGAFF
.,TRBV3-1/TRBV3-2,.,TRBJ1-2,TGTGCCAGCAGCCAGAGCCTCCAGGGGCCACTCTATGGCTACACCTTC,CASSQSLQGPLYGYTF
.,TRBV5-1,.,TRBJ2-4,TGCGCCAGCAGCCAAACAGGGAACATTCAGTACTTC,CASSQTGNIQYF
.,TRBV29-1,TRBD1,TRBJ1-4,TGCAGCGTGGGGGCCGGGACAGGGCACGAAAAACTGTTTTTT,CSVGAGTGHEKLFF
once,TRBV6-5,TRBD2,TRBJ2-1,TGTGCCAGCAGTTACACAAGGGCGGGCGGGAGTGATGAGCAGTTCTTC,CASSYTRAGGSDEQFF